This passage covers 12 T cell receptor beta chains from one sample sequenced in a study of identical twins. TCRdb itself ran the 5' RACE reads through MiXCR, one entry per CDR3 protein. The repertoire includes 500,000 to 550,000 distinct CDR3 sequences, less than 25% of them detected once, and 0.91% sits in the top ten. These data were likewise used in another study, on T cells expressing NK-cell markers.

Material for sequencing was CD4+ T cells sorted from blood. These receptor sequences come from a woman between 18 and 29 years old in good health.

In this sample, this clonotype turned up a few times. The rearrangement uses TRBV7-2 and TRBJ2-4; 10 bases line up with TRBD2. The CDR3 length is 17 residues. V shed 2 bases, J shed 2 bases, and the junction held 6 bases outside the gene matches. The germline V gene encodes CDR1 SGHTA and CDR2 FQGNSA. DNA for the CDR3: TGTGCCAGCAGCTTACGAGGTAGCGGGAGGTCCAAAAACATTCAGTACTTC. It encodes CASSLRGSGRSKNIQYF.

The rearrangement joins TRBV29-1 to TRBJ2-3; D gene unclear. The CDR3 contains 13 residues. The germline CDR1 and CDR2 sequences are SQVTM and ANQGSEA. V lost 7 bases and J 1 base, leaving 12 bases between the germline ends. The CDR3 protein is CSDLRSGTDTQYF. The CDR3 region has the DNA TGCAGCGACCTAAGGTCGGGCACAGATACGCAGTATTTT.

The J gene is TRBJ1-2, the V gene TRBV7-9; 7 positions match TRBD1. The germline V gene encodes CDR1 SEHNR and CDR2 FQNEAQ (reference sequence). The CDR3 spans 15 residues. The ends lost 6 bases at V and 0 bases at J; junction bases unmatched: 7. CDR3 region: CASRITGATNYGYTF. The CDR3 bases are TGTGCCAGCAGGATTACAGGGGCAACTAACTATGGCTACACCTTC.

This clonotype was seen ten or more times. This chain connects TRBV29-1 to TRBJ1-1, with 7 bases identical to TRBD1. J gave up 11 bases and V 3 bases, and 3 bases lay outside the gene matches. Germline values: CDR1 SQVTM, CDR2 ANQGSEA. The CDR3 length is 10 residues. The CDR3: CSVETGLAFF. In DNA form, the CDR3 reads TGCAGCGTTGAGACAGGGTTGGCTTTCTTT.

This clonotype was seen ten or more times. The rearrangement links TRBV7-3 to TRBJ2-1; D uncertain. CDR3 size: 11 residues. V lost 4 bases to trimming and J lost 9 bases, with 7 bases between them. Germline-derived CDR1 and CDR2 are SGHTA and FQGTGA. The CDR3 DNA reads TGTGCCAGCAGCTACGGTGGTGAGCAGTTCTTC. Translation: CASSYGGEQFF.

This clonotype was picked up a small number of times. The chain combines TRBV9 with TRBJ2-7; 8 bases map to TRBD1. J was trimmed by 3 bases and V by 4 bases; bases with no gene match: 12. In germline, CDR1 is SGDLS, CDR2 YYNGEE. The CDR3 extends over 16 amino acids. CDR3 sequence (DNA): TGTGCCAGCAGCCCGACCTCAAGGACAGGGAACTACGAGCAGTACTTC. Protein product: CASSPTSRTGNYEQYF. Based on the CDR3 plus reference TRBV9 and TRBJ2-7, the full variable domain is DSGVTQTPKHLITATGQRVTLRCSPRSGDLSVYWYQQSLDQGLQFLIQYYNGEERAKGNILERFSAQQFPDLHSELNLSSLELGDSALYFCASSPTSRTGNYEQYFGPGTRLTVT.

The genes are TRBV20-1 and TRBJ2-1, with D hard to call. V was pared by 5 bases and J by 0 bases, with 14 bases between. There are 15 residues in the CDR3. Germline values: CDR1 DFQATT, CDR2 SNEGSKA (reference sequence). This chain's CDR3 is CSALRAESSYNEQFF. CDR3 sequence (DNA): TGCAGTGCTTTAAGGGCTGAGAGCTCCTACAATGAGCAGTTCTTC.

This clonotype was picked up a small number of times. This chain connects TRBV5-1 to TRBJ2-3; 14 nucleotides line up with TRBD2. The ends lost 4 bases at V and 4 bases at J; junction bases unmatched: 5. Looked up from germline, CDR1 is SGHRS and CDR2 is YFSETQ. The CDR3 spans 16 residues. The CDR3 protein is CASSPGLAGGADTQYF. The CDR3 region has the DNA TGCGCCAGCAGCCCTGGACTAGCGGGAGGAGCAGATACGCAGTATTTT.

The gene calls are TRBV15 and TRBJ1-5; D is unresolved. The CDR3 runs 16 residues. Germline assignment: CDR1 LNHNV and CDR2 YYDKDF (reference sequence). Trimming shortened V by 1 base and J by 1 base, and 11 bases separated the two germline ends. The CDR3 loop reads CATSRAWGGSNQPQHF. The CDR3 DNA sequence: TGTGCCACCAGCAGAGCCTGGGGAGGCAGCAATCAGCCCCAGCATTTT.

This clonotype was detected a few times. The chain recombines TRBV15 with TRBJ2-3; no definite D call. V was cut by 1 base and J by 0 bases, with 14 bases left in between. The CDR3 has 17 residues. The germline gives CDR1 LNHNV, CDR2 YYDKDF (reference sequence). The CDR3 sequence is CATSRGYRVLSTDTQYF. Written as DNA, the CDR3 is TGTGCCACCAGCAGAGGGTACAGAGTCCTTAGCACAGATACGCAGTATTTT.

This clonotype has more than one count but fewer than ten. The J gene is TRBJ2-3, the V gene TRBV7-9; 9 bases map to TRBD1. There are 14 residues in the CDR3. Germline CDR1 and CDR2: SEHNR and FQNEAQ (reference sequence). V was pared by 6 bases and J by 7 bases, with 8 bases of the junction left unmatched. In DNA, the CDR3 is TGTGCCAGCAGACCGGACAGGGGCTCCCATACGCAGTATTTT. Translated: CASRPDRGSHTQYF.

This clonotype was seen a few times. The chain has TRBV4-2 and TRBJ2-1, with D perhaps TRBD2 (7 bases). The CDR3 spans 16 residues. Germline-derived CDR1 and CDR2 are LGHNA and YNFKEQ. The germline V and J ends were trimmed by 0 bases and 6 bases, with 15 bases remaining between them. The CDR3 reads CASSQEWGGAGNEQFF. Here the CDR3 DNA reads TGTGCCAGCAGCCAAGAATGGGGGGGGGCCGGCAATGAGCAGTTCTTC.